The 20 T cell receptor beta chains below were found in one sample sequenced in a study of blood T cell repertoires in COVID-19. Assay used: immunoSEQ multiplex PCR; TCRdb lists only in-frame clones, some missing. The sample holds 140,000 or so clones, 84% seen once. The sample comprised peripheral blood. These receptors came from a human donor in a cohort sampled during active COVID-19.

The V gene is TRBV7-9, the J gene TRBJ1-2; 8 bases are shared with TRBD1. Trimming cost V 6 bases and J 3 bases; bases outside gene matches: 12. This CDR3 is built from 16 residues. The germline gives CDR1 SEHNR, CDR2 FQNEAQ (reference sequence). The CDR3 DNA sequence: TGTGCCAGCAGTCAGCTCACGGACAGGGAAGACTATGGCTACACCTTC. It encodes CASSQLTDREDYGYTF.

The chain has TRBV28 and TRBJ1-2; D ambiguous. The CDR3 loop spans 11 amino acids. With 5 bases removed from V and 4 bases from J, the gap between germline ends came to 5 bases. The V gene's germline CDR1 is MDHEN and CDR2 SYDVKM. CDR3 residues: CASSGPYGYTF. As DNA, the CDR3 is TGTGCCAGCAGTGGCCCCTATGGCTACACCTTC.

In its sample, this clone was seen once. This chain joins TRBV7-3 and TRBJ1-3; 7 bases are shared with TRBD1. Germline CDR1 is SGHTA and CDR2 is FQGTGA. CDR3 length equals 16 residues. Germline trimming cut 1 base from V and 1 base from J; bases unmatched to any gene: 4. The CDR3: CASSLNRQGSGNTIYF. The CDR3 bases are TGTGCCAGCAGCTTAAATCGACAGGGTTCTGGAAACACCATATATTTT. Combining the CDR3 with reference TRBV7-3 and TRBJ1-3 gives the whole variable domain GAGVSQTPSNKVTEKGKYVELRCDPISGHTALYWYRQSLGQGPEFLIYFQGTGAADDSGLPNDRFFAVRPEGSVSTLKIQRTERGDSAVYLCASSLNRQGSGNTIYFGEGSWLTVV.

J is TRBJ2-5 and V is TRBV30; D is perhaps TRBD1 (5 bases). The V end lost 4 bases, the J end lost 6 bases, and 9 bases lay between the germline ends. Germline V lookup: CDR1 GTSNPN, CDR2 SVGIG (reference sequence). The CDR3 covers 11 residues. The DNA for the CDR3 is TGTGCCTGGACCAAGGGGAAGACCCAGTACTTC. Its protein is CAWTKGKTQYF.

In this sample, this clone turned up once. The rearrangement links TRBV19 to TRBJ1-5; 9 bases agree with TRBD1. Germline-derived CDR1 and CDR2 are LNHDA and SQIVND (reference sequence). The V segment lost 6 bases and the J segment 0 bases; nucleotides outside the gene matches: 3. CDR3 size: 15 residues. DNA of the CDR3: TGTGCCAGTAGCCGGACAGGGGATAGCAATCAGCCCCAGCATTTT. This gives the protein CASSRTGDSNQPQHF. Full variable domain (rest looked up from reference TRBV19 and TRBJ1-5): DGGITQSPKYLFRKEGQNVTLSCEQNLNHDAMYWYRQDPGQGLRLIYYSQIVNDFQKGDIAEGYSVSREKKESFPLTVTSAQKNPTAFYLCASSRTGDSNQPQHFGDGTRLSIL.

The V and J genes are TRBV9 and TRBJ2-6; D is perhaps TRBD1 (6 bases). The V end was cut by 0 bases, the J end by 1 base, with 14 bases between. CDR1 SGDLS and CDR2 YYNGEE come from the germline V gene. The CDR3 has 18 residues. This chain's CDR3 is CASSVASGVESGANVLTF. DNA for the CDR3: TGTGCCAGCAGCGTAGCTTCAGGGGTGGAATCTGGGGCCAACGTCCTGACTTTC.

The chain couples TRBV28 to TRBJ1-4, with D maybe TRBD1 (5 bases). This CDR3 has 13 amino acids. V was pared by 6 bases and J by 10 bases, with 15 bases between. Germline CDR1 MDHEN, CDR2 SYDVKM. CDR3 coding DNA: TGTGCCAGCAGCCTAGGGGTTTTAGGAAAACTGTTTTTT. It specifies CASSLGVLGKLFF.

The chain is built from TRBV20-1 and TRBJ2-1; D remains ambiguous. This CDR3 has 11 residues. V lost 0 bases to trimming and J lost 9 bases, with 6 bases between them. Germline V lookup: CDR1 DFQATT, CDR2 SNEGSKA (reference sequence). CDR3 sequence: CSARDESEQFF. The DNA of the CDR3 is TGCAGTGCTAGAGATGAGAGTGAGCAGTTCTTC.

The chain employs TRBV6-2 or TRBV6-3 and TRBJ2-1, with TRBD2 matching 10 bases. J gave up 5 bases and V 3 bases, and 4 bases lay outside the gene matches. The CDR3 consists of 15 residues. The germline V gene encodes CDR1 MNHEY and CDR2 SVGEGT. The CDR3 spells CASSYLAGADNEQFF. The CDR3 nucleotides are TGTGCCAGCAGTTATCTAGCGGGAGCTGACAATGAGCAGTTCTTC.

The rearrangement links TRBV4-1 to TRBJ1-3; 10 nucleotides match TRBD1. This CDR3 has 16 residues. From germline, CDR1 is MGHRA and CDR2 YSYEKL. The V segment lost 1 base and the J segment 4 bases; nucleotides outside the gene matches: 4. The CDR3 sequence is CASSQGPTGGGNTIYF. CDR3 coding DNA: TGCGCCAGCAGCCAAGGCCCGACAGGGGGCGGAAACACCATATATTTT.

The chain's CDR3 is CASSVFSGSTDTQYF. The CDR3 coding sequence is TGTGCCAGCTCCGTTTTTAGCGGTAGCACAGATACGCAGTATTTT. The J gene is TRBJ2-3, the V gene TRBV2, with a tentative D call TRBD2 (6 bases). CDR1 is SNHLY, CDR2 FYNNEI, per germline. CDR3 size: 15 residues. Trimming cost V 8 bases and J 0 bases, with 15 bases left between them.

This chain uses TRBV30 with TRBJ1-4, with a weak D call TRBD1 (6 bases). This CDR3 spans 12 amino acids. Looked up from germline, CDR1 is GTSNPN and CDR2 is SVGIG (reference sequence). Trimming shortened V by 8 bases and J by 8 bases, and 15 bases separated the two germline ends. CDR3 residues: CARQADGEKLFF. CDR3 nucleotide sequence: TGTGCCAGACAGGCGGACGGAGAAAAACTGTTTTTT.

This chain links TRBV7-9 with TRBJ2-1, with 9 bases fitting TRBD2. The trim removed 5 bases at V and 15 bases at J, leaving 14 bases unmatched. The length of the CDR3 is 14 residues. The germline V gene encodes CDR1 SEHNR and CDR2 FQNEAQ (reference sequence). CDR3 residues: CASSPQGGGALSFF. The CDR3 region has the DNA TGTGCCAGCAGCCCCCAAGGCGGGGGGGCCCTATCGTTCTTC.

The chain is built from TRBV9 and TRBJ2-5, with TRBD2 matching over 7 bases. This CDR3 comprises 16 residues. Looked up from germline, CDR1 is SGDLS and CDR2 is YYNGEE. With V trimmed by 0 bases and J by 4 bases, 9 bases remained unmatched. CDR3 sequence reads: CASSVGREIVRETQYF. CDR3 sequence (DNA): TGTGCCAGCAGCGTAGGGCGGGAGATAGTGAGAGAGACCCAGTACTTC. The full variable domain, in which reference TRBV9 and TRBJ2-5 provide the parts outside the CDR3, is DSGVTQTPKHLITATGQRVTLRCSPRSGDLSVYWYQQSLDQGLQFLIQYYNGEERAKGNILERFSAQQFPDLHSELNLSSLELGDSALYFCASSVGREIVRETQYFGPGTRLLVL.

This clone was counted between two and nine times. The V and J genes are TRBV6-1 and TRBJ1-1; maybe TRBD1 (6 bases). The CDR3 sequence is 15 residues long. Germline V lookup: CDR1 MNHNS, CDR2 SASEGT. V was clipped by 3 bases and J by 1 base, with 12 bases between them. CDR3: CASSESFRGNTEAFF. The CDR3 DNA sequence: TGTGCCAGCAGTGAGTCCTTCAGGGGGAACACTGAAGCTTTCTTT.

The chain joins TRBV9 to TRBJ2-1; perhaps TRBD2 as D (6 bases). The germline V gene has CDR1 SGDLS and CDR2 YYNGEE. Deletions cut 3 bases from V and 3 bases from J, with 10 bases between. This CDR3 region has 14 residues. As DNA, the CDR3 is TGTGCCAGCAGCGCGGCGGGGCTCTACAATGAGCAGTTCTTC. Its translation is CASSAAGLYNEQFF.

V gene TRBV28 combines with J gene TRBJ1-2; D is ambiguous. CDR3 length: 15 residues. Germline lookup yields CDR1 MDHEN and CDR2 SYDVKM. V dropped 1 base and J dropped 4 bases, with 13 bases sitting between them. CDR3 in amino acids: CASSLLASPSYGYTF. CDR3 DNA sequence: TGTGCCAGCAGTTTATTGGCCAGTCCCTCCTATGGCTACACCTTC.

CDR3 sequence reads: CASSLKALAGGLSYEQYF. The CDR3 DNA is TGTGCCAGCAGCTTAAAGGCCCTAGCGGGGGGGCTCTCCTACGAGCAGTACTTC. V is TRBV13 and J is TRBJ2-7; 12 bases are shared with TRBD2. J was trimmed by 0 bases and V by 2 bases; bases with no gene match: 8. The germline gives CDR1 PRHDT, CDR2 FYEKMQ (reference sequence). The CDR3 has 18 residues.

The gene calls are TRBV19 and TRBJ1-6, with D unclear. CDR1 LNHDA and CDR2 SQIVND come from the germline V gene (reference sequence). V was shortened by 4 bases and J by 5 bases, with 15 bases between the two germline ends. The CDR3 spans 16 residues. CDR3 sequence reads: CASSTRGAGDNSPLHF. In nucleotides, the CDR3 is TGTGCCAGTAGTACCCGGGGAGCAGGAGATAATTCACCCCTCCACTTT.

V and J are TRBV4-2 and TRBJ1-2; D is perhaps TRBD1 (5 bases). The V gene lost 3 bases and the J gene lost 1 base, with 12 bases spanning the gap. The germline gives CDR1 LGHNA, CDR2 YNFKEQ. This CDR3 has 15 amino acids. The CDR3 sequence is CASSQGRDDNYGYTF. DNA of the CDR3: TGTGCCAGCAGCCAGGGGAGGGACGATAACTATGGCTACACCTTC.